The 18 T cell receptor beta chains reported below all come from one sample, sequenced in a study of response to subunit inactivated influenza vaccine. TCRdb fed the RT-PCR reads into MiXCR, producing one record per CDR3 protein. The sample holds around 760,000 distinct CDR3 sequences, about 15% seen once. The starting material was PBMCs from blood, obtained less than 15 days before vaccination. These TCRs come from a man in his forties or fifties who received an inactivated influenza vaccine.

This clonotype showed up just a few times. J is TRBJ2-5 and V is TRBV5-4; 8 bases agree with TRBD2. Germline V gene lookup returns CDR1 SGHNT and CDR2 YYREEE (reference sequence). Losses at the gene ends were 1 base for V and 4 bases for J; bases not matched to a gene: 6. The CDR3 sequence is 15 residues long. The CDR3 coding sequence is TGTGCCAGCAGCTTGAGCGGGGGATTTTCAGAGACCCAGTACTTC. It yields the protein CASSLSGGFSETQYF.

This clonotype occurred a few times. The chain links TRBV4-3 to TRBJ2-5; 10 bases line up with TRBD1. Germline V gene sequence: CDR1 LGHNA, CDR2 YSLEER. The trim removed 0 bases at V and 5 bases at J, leaving 9 bases unmatched. The CDR3 loop spans 17 amino acids. The CDR3 region is CASSQENDRGRPETQYF. CDR3 coding DNA: TGCGCCAGCAGCCAAGAAAACGACAGGGGGCGACCGGAGACCCAGTACTTC.

The chain has TRBV7-8 and TRBJ2-2; unclear D gene. Between the trimmed V and J ends, which lost 5 bases and 2 bases, there was a span of 15 bases. Germline values: CDR1 SGHVS, CDR2 FQNEAQ. This CDR3 has 16 residues. Here the CDR3 reads CASSASTAVNTGELFF. The CDR3 DNA reads as TGTGCCAGCAGCGCGAGTACGGCCGTTAACACCGGGGAGCTGTTTTTT.

In this sample, this clonotype turned up a few times. This chain connects TRBV3-1 to TRBJ1-4, with 10 bases matching TRBD1. V shed 6 bases and J 10 bases; nucleotides not matched to a gene: 8. The CDR3 loop spans 14 amino acids. Germline loops: CDR1 LGHDT, CDR2 YNNKEL (reference sequence). CDR3 bases: TGTGCCAGCAGTTCCCGACAGGGGGCCGGAAAACTGTTTTTT. Amino acids: CASSSRQGAGKLFF.

The V call is TRBV18, the J call TRBJ1-5, with D tentatively TRBD1 (5 bases). Trimming took off 3 bases at V and 1 base at J, with 13 bases between the two ends. This CDR3 region has 16 residues. CDR1 KGHSH and CDR2 LQKENI come from the germline V gene. This chain's CDR3 is CASSPGVGGSNQPQHF. CDR3 nucleotides: TGTGCCAGCTCACCGGGAGTTGGGGGAAGCAATCAGCCCCAGCATTTT.

This clonotype has just a few counts. The rearrangement uses TRBV12-3 or TRBV12-4 and TRBJ2-6, with unresolved D. This CDR3 has 14 amino acids. Between the trimmed V and J ends, which lost 8 bases and 2 bases, there was a span of 10 bases. The CDR3 loop is CASSSRTGANVLTF. Written as DNA, the CDR3 is TGTGCCAGCTCCTCAAGGACTGGGGCCAACGTCCTGACTTTC.

Only a few counts were recorded for this clonotype. The chain is built from TRBV29-1 and TRBJ1-2, with D possibly TRBD1 on 6 matching bases. The germline V and J ends were trimmed by 3 bases and 4 bases, with 12 bases remaining between them. CDR3 length: 13 amino acids. Per the germline V gene, CDR1 is SQVTM and CDR2 is ANQGSEA. This CDR3 reads CSVDSGAGYGYTF. The CDR3 nucleotides are TGCAGCGTTGATTCAGGGGCGGGCTATGGCTACACCTTC.

The V and J genes are TRBV5-5 and TRBJ2-7; TRBD2 aligns across 9 bases. V lost 4 bases, J lost 2 bases, and 10 bases stayed unmatched. In germline, CDR1 is SGHKS, CDR2 YYEKEE (reference sequence). The CDR3 covers 16 residues. CDR3 protein: CASSPGSGSVAYEQYF. DNA of the CDR3: TGTGCCAGCAGCCCGGGTAGCGGGAGTGTCGCCTACGAGCAGTACTTC. The whole variable domain, remainder taken from reference TRBV5-5 and TRBJ2-7, is DAGVTQSPTHLIKTRGQQVTLRCSPISGHKSVSWYQQVLGQGPQFIFQYYEKEERGRGNFPDRFSARQFPNYSSELNVNALLLGDSALYLCASSPGSGSVAYEQYFGPGTRLTVT.

V and J are TRBV20-1 and TRBJ2-7, with D possibly matching TRBD1 (5 bases). The germline CDR1 and CDR2 sequences are DFQATT and SNEGSKA (reference sequence). Trimming took off 0 bases at V and 3 bases at J, with 9 bases between the two ends. CDR3 length equals 13 residues. The CDR3: CSAREGPNYEQYF. For the CDR3, the DNA is TGCAGTGCTAGAGAGGGGCCCAACTACGAGCAGTACTTC.

This chain uses TRBV24-1 with TRBJ2-2; TRBD2 aligns across 10 bases. This CDR3 contains 17 residues. Germline CDR1 KGHDR, CDR2 SFDVKD. J was trimmed by 5 bases and V by 3 bases; bases with no gene match: 8. The CDR3 here is CATSDPSGRARTGELFF. The CDR3 bases are TGTGCCACCAGTGATCCGAGCGGGAGGGCCAGGACCGGGGAGCTGTTTTTT.

The sample holds one count of this clonotype. At one of its ends the junction is not consistent with the germline gene, which may arise from a read error. The genes are TRBV20-1 and TRBJ2-1; 7 positions match TRBD2. The CDR3 contains 16 residues. CDR1 is DFQATT and CDR2 is SNEGSKA in the germline V gene (reference sequence). For the CDR3, the DNA is TGCTGTGCTAGAGATTGGGGCGGGAGCTCCTACAATGAGCAGTTCTTC. Its protein product is CCARDWGGSSYNEQFF.

The chain has TRBV20-1 and TRBJ1-1; 11 bases are a match to TRBD1. Unmatched junction bases numbered 5, after V lost 3 bases and J lost 5 bases. Germline CDR1 is DFQATT and CDR2 is SNEGSKA (reference sequence). This CDR3 is 14 amino acids long. This CDR3 is CSASRTGGGTEAFF. CDR3 DNA sequence: TGCAGTGCTAGTAGGACAGGGGGCGGGACTGAAGCTTTCTTT.

The chain has TRBV9 and TRBJ2-7, with D hard to call. CDR1 is SGDLS, CDR2 YYNGEE, per germline. The V end was cut by 4 bases, the J end by 4 bases, with 15 bases between. This CDR3 comprises 14 residues. The CDR3 DNA reads as TGTGCCAGCAGCCCGGACCCAAATTGGTACGAGCAGTACTTC. It encodes CASSPDPNWYEQYF. Complete variable domain (other parts from reference TRBV9 and TRBJ2-7): DSGVTQTPKHLITATGQRVTLRCSPRSGDLSVYWYQQSLDQGLQFLIQYYNGEERAKGNILERFSAQQFPDLHSELNLSSLELGDSALYFCASSPDPNWYEQYFGPGTRLTVT.

CDR3 residues: CASSEDRANYNEQFF. The CDR3 region has the DNA TGTGCCAGCAGTGAGGACAGGGCGAACTACAATGAGCAGTTCTTC. The rearrangement links TRBV12-3 or TRBV12-4 to TRBJ2-1, with 8 bases lining up with TRBD1. The CDR3 covers 15 residues. J was trimmed by 3 bases and V by 5 bases; bases with no gene match: 6.

The rearrangement links TRBV7-2 to TRBJ1-5; a weak D match, TRBD1 (5 bases). The V and J ends lost 7 bases and 0 bases respectively, with 13 bases between them. Germline CDR1 and CDR2: SGHTA and FQGNSA. The CDR3 is 15 residues long. The CDR3 loop reads CASNGDGFSNQPQHF. The CDR3 coding sequence is TGTGCCAGCAACGGGGACGGATTTAGCAATCAGCCCCAGCATTTT.

The genes are TRBV7-2 and TRBJ1-4; maybe TRBD1 (6 bases). Germline V gene lookup returns CDR1 SGHTA and CDR2 FQGNSA. V was trimmed by 4 bases and J by 0 bases, leaving 15 bases between them. CDR3 length: 17 amino acids. CDR3 sequence (DNA): TGTGCCAGCAGCTCGCCCCAGGGGAAGGCAACTAATGAAAAACTGTTTTTT. Translating it yields CASSSPQGKATNEKLFF.

The chain recombines TRBV2 with TRBJ1-5; 10 bases align to TRBD1. The germline CDR1 and CDR2 sequences are SNHLY and FYNNEI. This CDR3 region has 15 residues. V trimming: 7 bases; J trimming: 6 bases; junction bases outside the gene matches: 9. In nucleotides, the CDR3 is TGTGCCAGCATGAGGGGACAGGGGAACGGTCAGCCCCAGCATTTT. Residues: CASMRGQGNGQPQHF.

This clonotype was detected many times. The V call is TRBV20-1, the J call TRBJ2-7; weak D call: TRBD1 (6 bases). The V gene lost 2 bases and the J gene lost 3 bases, with 11 bases spanning the gap. Germline CDR1 and CDR2: DFQATT and SNEGSKA (reference sequence). The CDR3 extends over 13 amino acids. The CDR3 DNA is TGCAGTGCTAGAAACGGACAGAACTACGAGCAGTACTTC. Its translation: CSARNGQNYEQYF.